The 28 T cell receptor beta chains below were found in one sample sequenced in a study of blood T cell repertoires in COVID-19. Using immunoSEQ multiplex PCR, the repertoire was profiled, and TCRdb retains in-frame clones only, with some absent. The repertoire has under 300,000 clones, more than 65% of them found once; the top ten carry under 4.5%. The sample comprised peripheral blood. The receptors originated from a woman aged 40 to 49 with active or convalescent COVID-19.

The genes are TRBV6-4 and TRBJ2-7; TRBD1 might be the D (6 bases). Per the germline V gene, CDR1 is MRHNA and CDR2 is SNTAGT. Trimming cost V 3 bases and J 3 bases, with 12 bases left between them. The CDR3 length is 14 residues. The CDR3 here is CASSDCRGGYEQYV. In DNA form, the CDR3 reads TGTGCCAGCAGTGATTGCAGGGGTGGCTACGAGCAGTACGTC.

This rearrangement joins TRBV6-6 to TRBJ2-7, with 10 bases fitting TRBD1. With V trimmed by 2 bases and J by 7 bases, 5 bases remained unmatched. The germline V gene has CDR1 MNHNY and CDR2 SVGAGI (reference sequence). The CDR3 covers 14 residues. The CDR3 DNA reads TGTGCCAGCAGTTACAGACAGGGGGCAGAAGAGCAGTACTTC. Amino acid sequence: CASSYRQGAEEQYF.

The V and J genes are TRBV2 and TRBJ2-3; a weak D match, TRBD2 (5 bases). This CDR3 comprises 14 residues. Trimming pared 4 bases from V and 3 bases from J, leaving 11 bases between. Germline loops: CDR1 SNHLY, CDR2 FYNNEI. In nucleotides, the CDR3 is TGTGCCAGCAGTGCGAGGGCTGGGACAGATACGCAGTATTTT. This gives the protein CASSARAGTDTQYF.

This chain joins TRBV28 and TRBJ1-1; the match to TRBD1 covers 7 bases. In germline, CDR1 is MDHEN, CDR2 SYDVKM. The CDR3 is 14 amino acids. The V and J ends lost 7 bases and 9 bases, in that order; junction bases with no gene match: 14. Here the CDR3 DNA reads TGTGCCAGCAACCAATTAATTGACAGGGCAAAAGCTTTCTTT. Its translation: CASNQLIDRAKAFF.

As regards this clone: Additional DNA sequences in this sample encode the identical CDR3. The rearrangement uses TRBV11-2 and TRBJ2-3; D gene ambiguous. The CDR3 loop spans 13 amino acids. The germline V gene has CDR1 SGHAT and CDR2 FQNNGV. The V gene lost 1 base and the J gene lost 1 base, with 3 bases spanning the gap. CDR3 region: CASSLGGTDTQYF. CDR3 bases: TGTGCCAGCAGCTTAGGCGGCACAGATACGCAGTATTTT.

This sequence joins TRBV29-1 and TRBJ1-2; TRBD1 matches 8 bases. The CDR3 contains 13 residues. The trim removed 2 bases at V and 2 bases at J, leaving 1 base unmatched. The germline gives CDR1 SQVTM, CDR2 ANQGSEA. In DNA form, the CDR3 reads TGCAGCGTTGAACGGACAGGGAACTATGGCTACACCTTC. Translation: CSVERTGNYGYTF.

The V and J genes are TRBV27 and TRBJ2-1; D is possibly TRBD2 (5 bases). V lost 7 bases and J 2 bases, leaving 12 bases between the germline ends. Germline V gene data show CDR1 as MNHEY and CDR2 as SMNVEV (reference sequence). The CDR3 has 14 amino acids. CDR3 DNA: TGTGCCAGCACCCCAGGCGGGCCCTACAATGAGCAGTTCTTC. Its translation: CASTPGGPYNEQFF.

V is TRBV5-6 and J is TRBJ2-7, with TRBD1 as a possible D gene (7 bases). The CDR3 has 17 amino acids. Germline lookup yields CDR1 SGHDT and CDR2 YYEEEE. With 4 bases removed from V and 2 bases from J, the gap between germline ends came to 22 bases. CDR3 DNA: TGTGCCAGCAGCCCCCGGTTTCCAGGGGGGCGGACCTACGAGCAGTACGTC. This sequence encodes CASSPRFPGGRTYEQYV.

J is TRBJ1-3 and V is TRBV28; D possibly corresponds to TRBD1 (5 bases). This CDR3 is built from 17 residues. Trimming removed 4 bases at V and 0 bases at J, with 16 bases between. Germline CDR1 MDHEN, CDR2 SYDVKM. This CDR3 is CASSSLSWGGSGNTIYF. In DNA form, the CDR3 reads TGTGCCAGCAGTTCCCTCTCCTGGGGGGGCTCTGGAAACACCATATATTTT.

The chain has TRBV9 and TRBJ1-1; D remains unclear. CDR1 is SGDLS, CDR2 YYNGEE, per germline. This CDR3 has 17 amino acids. Deletions cut 0 bases from V and 5 bases from J, with 20 bases between. CDR3 bases: TGTGCCAGCAGCGTAGTATTGGGAGTAAAGGGTGGGACTGAAGCTTTCTTT. This encodes CASSVVLGVKGGTEAFF.

The CDR3 reads CAIYRGNTEAFF. The DNA for the CDR3 is TGTGCCATCTACAGGGGGAACACTGAAGCTTTCTTT. The V gene is TRBV6-5, the J gene TRBJ1-1; 7 bases map to TRBD1. The CDR3 runs 12 residues. Germline V gene data show CDR1 as MNHEY and CDR2 as SVGAGI. Trimming cost V 10 bases and J 1 base; bases outside gene matches: 3.

V usage is TRBV15 and J usage is TRBJ1-1; possibly TRBD1 for D (6 bases). The V end was cut by 10 bases, the J end by 0 bases, with 12 bases between. CDR3 length equals 13 residues. The V gene's germline CDR1 is LNHNV and CDR2 YYDKDF (reference sequence). DNA of the CDR3: TGTGCCAGCCGGACAGACCTGAACACTGAAGCTTTCTTT. This sequence encodes CASRTDLNTEAFF.

The J gene is TRBJ1-2, the V gene TRBV6-1, with D tentatively TRBD1 (5 bases). The germline V gene encodes CDR1 MNHNS and CDR2 SASEGT. CDR3 length: 16 amino acids. Deletions cut 4 bases from V and 1 base from J, with 16 bases between. The CDR3 spells CASSVLWDSYNYGYTF. For the CDR3, the DNA is TGTGCCAGCAGTGTACTTTGGGACTCTTATAACTATGGCTACACCTTC.

The rearrangement links TRBV5-1 to TRBJ2-1; D unresolved. The germline V gene encodes CDR1 SGHRS and CDR2 YFSETQ. The CDR3 runs to 13 residues. Trimming removed 0 bases from V and 5 bases from J, with 6 bases in between. Written as DNA, the CDR3 is TGCGCCAGCAGCTTGGCACAGAACAATGAGCAGTTCTTC. The encoded protein is CASSLAQNNEQFF.

This clone turned up a few times. The chain recombines TRBV9 with TRBJ1-1; 10 nucleotides line up with TRBD1. V lost 4 bases, J lost 2 bases, and 5 bases stayed unmatched. This CDR3 spans 15 amino acids. CDR1 is SGDLS and CDR2 is YYNGEE in the germline V gene. CDR3 in DNA: TGTGCCAGCAGCTCTAGGGACAGGGGAAACACTGAAGCTTTCTTT. It encodes CASSSRDRGNTEAFF.

This chain uses TRBV7-9 with TRBJ2-7, with 7 bases fitting TRBD1. This CDR3 comprises 16 residues. Germline CDR1 reads SEHNR; CDR2 reads FQNEAQ (reference sequence). V gave up 1 base and J gave up 6 bases; unmatched junction bases: 12. Here the CDR3 DNA reads TGTGCCAGCAGCTTAGGCAGGCGACAGGGTGAGGGCGAGCAGTACTTC. This encodes CASSLGRRQGEGEQYF.

Judged by abundance, this clone is medium-sized (0.01 to 0.1%). CDR3 amino acids: CATRTPTGAVNEQFF. The CDR3 DNA reads as TGTGCCACCCGAACCCCGACAGGGGCCGTCAATGAGCAGTTCTTC. V gene TRBV27 combines with J gene TRBJ2-1; 8 bases line up with TRBD1. The CDR3 contains 15 residues. Germline assignment: CDR1 MNHEY and CDR2 SMNVEV (reference sequence). V was pared by 10 bases and J by 6 bases, with 14 bases of the junction left unmatched.

This clone was counted once. This chain links TRBV9 with TRBJ1-2; D is perhaps TRBD1 (5 bases). The CDR3 contains 14 residues. Germline V gene lookup returns CDR1 SGDLS and CDR2 YYNGEE. V was cut by 0 bases and J by 3 bases, with 9 bases left in between. CDR3 amino acids: CASSVEEGDYGYTF. The CDR3, as DNA: TGTGCCAGCAGCGTAGAGGAAGGGGACTATGGCTACACCTTC.

The chain has TRBV10-3 and TRBJ1-6; D gene ambiguous. The CDR3 length is 13 residues. V shed 3 bases and J shed 12 bases, with 12 bases lying between them. From germline, CDR1 is ENHRY and CDR2 SYGVKD. Here the CDR3 DNA reads TGTGCCATCAGTGACCCCCGGGATCAACCCCTCCACTTT. Translated, it gives CAISDPRDQPLHF.

The rearrangement joins TRBV19 to TRBJ1-2; 7 nucleotides line up with TRBD1. The CDR3 is made up of 15 amino acids. CDR1 is LNHDA, CDR2 SQIVND, per germline (reference sequence). V lost 9 bases, J lost 2 bases, and 12 bases stayed unmatched. The CDR3 protein is CASRDSSSSNYGYTF. The CDR3 DNA reads as TGTGCCAGCCGGGACAGCTCCAGCTCAAACTATGGCTACACCTTC.

The genes are TRBV2 and TRBJ1-5; D ambiguous. Per germline, CDR1 SNHLY and CDR2 FYNNEI. V gave up 4 bases and J gave up 4 bases, with 17 bases separating them. The CDR3 totals 16 residues. CDR3 residues: CASSGVNGRQNQPQHF. The DNA for the CDR3 is TGTGCCAGCAGTGGGGTAAATGGGAGGCAGAATCAGCCCCAGCATTTT.

The rearrangement uses TRBV6-4 and TRBJ1-2; 9 bases are a match to TRBD1. The CDR3 has 17 amino acids. Trimming removed 2 bases from V and 9 bases from J; junction bases left unmatched: 16. Germline values: CDR1 MRHNA, CDR2 SNTAGT. In DNA, the CDR3 is TGTGCCAGCAGTGACCCATCCCGGGACAGGGAAAAGTTTAGCTACACCTTC. It translates to CASSDPSRDREKFSYTF.

A few counts support this clone. This rearrangement joins TRBV7-9 to TRBJ2-1, with 8 positions matching TRBD1. J gave up 6 bases and V 3 bases, and 4 bases lay outside the gene matches. Germline-derived CDR1 and CDR2 are SEHNR and FQNEAQ (reference sequence). The CDR3 is 14 amino acids. CDR3 nucleotide sequence: TGTGCCAGCAGCTTCGACAGGGGTCGCAATGAGCAGTTCTTC. Translating it yields CASSFDRGRNEQFF.

V and J are TRBV30 and TRBJ1-2; 7 nucleotides match TRBD1. The trim removed 4 bases at V and 2 bases at J, leaving 7 bases unmatched. CDR1 is GTSNPN, CDR2 SVGIG, per germline (reference sequence). This CDR3 has 14 amino acids. DNA for the CDR3: TGTGCCTGGACCAAGACAGGGATGAACTATGGCTACACCTTC. Encoded protein: CAWTKTGMNYGYTF.

This chain joins TRBV7-3 and TRBJ2-2; D unclear. Germline CDR1 SGHTA, CDR2 FQGTGA. Trimming took 0 bases from V and 2 from J, leaving 4 bases between them. This CDR3 is 14 amino acids long. CDR3: CASSLTRNTGELFF. In nucleotides, the CDR3 is TGTGCCAGCAGCTTAACCCGTAACACCGGGGAGCTGTTTTTT.

This sequence joins TRBV11-3 and TRBJ2-3; 13 bases fit TRBD2. The V gene's germline CDR1 is SGHNT and CDR2 YENEEA. J was trimmed by 4 bases and V by 5 bases; bases with no gene match: 6. This CDR3 is 16 amino acids long. The CDR3 sequence is CASSVGLAGASDTQYF. The CDR3, as DNA: TGTGCCAGCAGCGTAGGACTAGCGGGGGCCTCAGATACGCAGTATTTT.

The chain employs TRBV10-3 and TRBJ1-5; D not certain. Trimming removed 3 bases from V and 1 base from J, with 13 bases in between. Germline CDR1 reads ENHRY; CDR2 reads SYGVKD. The CDR3 covers 16 residues. The CDR3 nucleotides are TGTGCCATCAGTGAAGTCGGCGGCAGCAGCAATCAGCCCCAGCATTTT. This encodes CAISEVGGSSNQPQHF.

This chain links TRBV5-8 with TRBJ1-5, with D unresolved. CDR3 size: 12 residues. Between the trimmed V and J ends, which lost 2 bases and 4 bases, there was a span of 4 bases. The germline V gene encodes CDR1 SGHTS and CDR2 YDEGEE. The DNA for the CDR3 is TGTGCCAGCAGCTTAGCAAATCAGCCCCAGCATTTT. It specifies CASSLANQPQHF.